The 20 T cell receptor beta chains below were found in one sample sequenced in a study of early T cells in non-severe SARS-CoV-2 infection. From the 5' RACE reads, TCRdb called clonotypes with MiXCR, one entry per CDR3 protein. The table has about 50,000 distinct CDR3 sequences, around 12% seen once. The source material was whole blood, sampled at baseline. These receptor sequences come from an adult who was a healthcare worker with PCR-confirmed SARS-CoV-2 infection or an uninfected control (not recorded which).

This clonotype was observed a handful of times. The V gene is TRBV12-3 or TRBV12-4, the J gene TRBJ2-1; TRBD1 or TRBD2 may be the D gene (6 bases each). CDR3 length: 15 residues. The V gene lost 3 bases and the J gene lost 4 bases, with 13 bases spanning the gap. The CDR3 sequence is CASSFDGGRYNEQFF. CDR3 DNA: TGTGCCAGCAGTTTCGATGGGGGGCGTTACAATGAGCAGTTCTTC.

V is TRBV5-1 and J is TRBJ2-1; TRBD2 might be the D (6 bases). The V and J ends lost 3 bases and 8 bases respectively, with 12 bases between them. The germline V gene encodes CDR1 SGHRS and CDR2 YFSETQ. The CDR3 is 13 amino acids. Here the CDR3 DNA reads TGCGCCAGCAGCTCCGGGACTCAGGATGAGCAGTTCTTC. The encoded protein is CASSSGTQDEQFF.

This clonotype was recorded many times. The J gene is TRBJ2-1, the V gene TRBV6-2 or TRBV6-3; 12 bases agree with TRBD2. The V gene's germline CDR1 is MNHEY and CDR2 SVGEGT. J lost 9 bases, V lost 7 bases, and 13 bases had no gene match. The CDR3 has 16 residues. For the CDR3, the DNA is TGTGCCAGCATGGGGGCTAGCGGGAGGGGATTTGGTGAGCAGTTCTTC. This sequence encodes CASMGASGRGFGEQFF.

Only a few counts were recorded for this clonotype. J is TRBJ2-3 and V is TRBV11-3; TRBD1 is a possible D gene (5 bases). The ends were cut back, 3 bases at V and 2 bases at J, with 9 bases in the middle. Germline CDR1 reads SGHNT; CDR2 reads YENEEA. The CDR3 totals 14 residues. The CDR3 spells CASSLGPNTDTQYF. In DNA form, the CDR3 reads TGTGCCAGCAGCTTGGGGCCCAACACAGATACGCAGTATTTT.

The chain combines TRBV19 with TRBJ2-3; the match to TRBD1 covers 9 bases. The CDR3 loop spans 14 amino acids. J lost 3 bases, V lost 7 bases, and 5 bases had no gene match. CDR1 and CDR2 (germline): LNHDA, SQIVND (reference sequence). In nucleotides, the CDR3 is TGTGCCAGTACAGACAGGGGGAGTACAGATACGCAGTATTTT. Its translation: CASTDRGSTDTQYF. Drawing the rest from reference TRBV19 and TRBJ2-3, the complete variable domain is DGGITQSPKYLFRKEGQNVTLSCEQNLNHDAMYWYRQDPGQGLRLIYYSQIVNDFQKGDIAEGYSVSREKKESFPLTVTSAQKNPTAFYLCASTDRGSTDTQYFGPGTRLTVL.

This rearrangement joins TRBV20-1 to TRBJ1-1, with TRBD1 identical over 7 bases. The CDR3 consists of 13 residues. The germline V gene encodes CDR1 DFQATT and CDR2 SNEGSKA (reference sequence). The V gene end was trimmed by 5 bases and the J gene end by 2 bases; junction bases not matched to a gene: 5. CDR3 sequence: CSAGGQINTEAFF. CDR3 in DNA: TGCAGTGCTGGGGGACAGATAAACACTGAAGCTTTCTTT.

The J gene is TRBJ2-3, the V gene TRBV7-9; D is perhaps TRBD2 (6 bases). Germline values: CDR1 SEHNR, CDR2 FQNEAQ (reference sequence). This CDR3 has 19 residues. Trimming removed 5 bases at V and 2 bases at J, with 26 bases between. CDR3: CASSPTLSLGRDNTDTQYF. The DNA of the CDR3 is TGTGCCAGCAGCCCCACGTTATCATTAGGGCGGGATAACACAGATACGCAGTATTTT.

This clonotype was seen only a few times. The DNA for the CDR3 is TGCGCCAGCAGCCTCGGGAGCACAGATACGCAGTATTTT. Translating gives CASSLGSTDTQYF. The V call is TRBV4-3, the J call TRBJ2-3; unclear D gene. Per germline, CDR1 LGHNA and CDR2 YSLEER. Trimming removed 4 bases from V and 0 bases from J, with 5 bases in between. The CDR3 totals 13 residues.

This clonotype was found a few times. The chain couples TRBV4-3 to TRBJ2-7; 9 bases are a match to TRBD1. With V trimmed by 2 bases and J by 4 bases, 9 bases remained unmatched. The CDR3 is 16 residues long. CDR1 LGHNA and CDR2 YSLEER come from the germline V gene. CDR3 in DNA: TGCGCCAGCAGCCAACGACAGGGGGTCAACTTGTACGAGCAGTACTTC. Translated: CASSQRQGVNLYEQYF.

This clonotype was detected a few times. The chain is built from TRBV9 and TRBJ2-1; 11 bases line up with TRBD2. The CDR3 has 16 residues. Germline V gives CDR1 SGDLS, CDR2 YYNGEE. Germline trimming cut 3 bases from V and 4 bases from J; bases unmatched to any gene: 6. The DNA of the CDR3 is TGTGCCAGCAGCGCCGGACTAGCGGGTGGGTACAATGAGCAGTTCTTC. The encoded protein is CASSAGLAGGYNEQFF.

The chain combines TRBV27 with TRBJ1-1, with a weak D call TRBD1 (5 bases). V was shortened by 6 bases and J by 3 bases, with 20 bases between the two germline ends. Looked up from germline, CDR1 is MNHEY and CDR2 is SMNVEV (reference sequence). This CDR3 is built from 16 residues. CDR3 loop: CASRPTPGAQYTEAFF. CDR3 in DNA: TGTGCCAGCAGGCCAACCCCCGGGGCTCAATACACTGAAGCTTTCTTT.

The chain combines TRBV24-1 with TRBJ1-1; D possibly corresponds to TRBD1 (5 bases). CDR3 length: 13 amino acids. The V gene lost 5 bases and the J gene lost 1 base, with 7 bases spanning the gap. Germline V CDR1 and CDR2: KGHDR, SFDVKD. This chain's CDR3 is CATSAGANTEAFF. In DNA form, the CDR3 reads TGTGCCACCAGTGCCGGGGCGAACACTGAAGCTTTCTTT.

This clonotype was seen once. This CDR3 is CASSTRTGFSSYNEQFF. In DNA form, the CDR3 reads TGTGCCAGCAGTACCAGGACAGGCTTTAGCTCCTACAATGAGCAGTTCTTC. The V and J genes are TRBV28 and TRBJ2-1; 7 bases align to TRBD1. This CDR3 has 17 amino acids. The V gene end was trimmed by 5 bases and the J gene end by 0 bases; junction bases not matched to a gene: 10. CDR1 and CDR2 (germline): MDHEN, SYDVKM.

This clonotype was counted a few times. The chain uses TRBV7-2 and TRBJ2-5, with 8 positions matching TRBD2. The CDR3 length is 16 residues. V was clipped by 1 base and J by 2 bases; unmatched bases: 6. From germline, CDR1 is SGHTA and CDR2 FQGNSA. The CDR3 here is CASSLGGGGRQETQYF. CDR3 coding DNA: TGTGCCAGCAGCTTAGGAGGCGGGGGGCGGCAAGAGACCCAGTACTTC.

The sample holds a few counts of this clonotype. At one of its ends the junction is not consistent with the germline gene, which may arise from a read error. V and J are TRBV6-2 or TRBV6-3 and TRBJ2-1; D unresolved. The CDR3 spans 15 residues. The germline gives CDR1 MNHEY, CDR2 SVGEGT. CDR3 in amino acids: CASSDSSASYNEQFF. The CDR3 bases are TGTGCCAGCAGTGACTCCTCCGCCTCCTACAATGAGCAGTTCTTC.

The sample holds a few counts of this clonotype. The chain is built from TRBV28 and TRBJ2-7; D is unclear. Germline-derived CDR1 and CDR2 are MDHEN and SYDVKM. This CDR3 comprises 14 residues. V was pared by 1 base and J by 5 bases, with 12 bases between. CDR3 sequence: CASSLSVRLHEQYF. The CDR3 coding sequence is TGTGCCAGCAGTTTATCGGTCAGGCTTCACGAGCAGTACTTC.

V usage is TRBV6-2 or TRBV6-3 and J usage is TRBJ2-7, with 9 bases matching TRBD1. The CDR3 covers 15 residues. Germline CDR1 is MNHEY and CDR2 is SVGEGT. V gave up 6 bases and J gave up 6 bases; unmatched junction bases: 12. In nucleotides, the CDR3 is TGTGCCAGCAGCCTCCCCGGGACAGGGTTCGTCGAGCAGTACTTC. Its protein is CASSLPGTGFVEQYF.

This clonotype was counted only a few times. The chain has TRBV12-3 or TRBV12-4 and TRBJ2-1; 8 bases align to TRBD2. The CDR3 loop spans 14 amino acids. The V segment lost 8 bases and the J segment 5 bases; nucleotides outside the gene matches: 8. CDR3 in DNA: TGTGCCAGCCAACTACTAGCGGCCAACAATGAGCAGTTCTTC. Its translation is CASQLLAANNEQFF.

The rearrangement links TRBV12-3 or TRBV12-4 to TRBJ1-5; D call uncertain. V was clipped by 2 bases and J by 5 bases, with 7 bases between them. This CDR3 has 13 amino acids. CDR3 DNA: TGTGCCAGCAGTTTACCCCCAGATCAGCCCCAGCATTTT. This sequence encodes CASSLPPDQPQHF.

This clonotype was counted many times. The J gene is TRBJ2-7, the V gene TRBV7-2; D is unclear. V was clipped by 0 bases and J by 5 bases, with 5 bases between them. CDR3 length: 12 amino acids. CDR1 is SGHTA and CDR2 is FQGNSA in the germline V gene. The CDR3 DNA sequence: TGTGCCAGCAGCTTAGCGCGGAACGAGCAGTACTTC. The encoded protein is CASSLARNEQYF. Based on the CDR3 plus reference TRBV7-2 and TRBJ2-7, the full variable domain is GAGVSQSPSNKVTEKGKDVELRCDPISGHTALYWYRQSLGQGLEFLIYFQGNSAPDKSGLPSDRFSAERTGGSVSTLTIQRTQQEDSAVYLCASSLARNEQYFGPGTRLTVT.